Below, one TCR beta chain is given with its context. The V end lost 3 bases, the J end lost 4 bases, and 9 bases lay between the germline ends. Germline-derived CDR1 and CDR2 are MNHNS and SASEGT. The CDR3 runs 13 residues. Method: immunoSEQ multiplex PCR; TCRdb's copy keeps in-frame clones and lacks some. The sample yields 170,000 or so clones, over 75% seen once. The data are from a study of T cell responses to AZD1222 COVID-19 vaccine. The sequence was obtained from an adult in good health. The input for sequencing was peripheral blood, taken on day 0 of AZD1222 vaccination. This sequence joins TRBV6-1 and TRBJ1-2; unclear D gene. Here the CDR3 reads CASSDLGSYGYTF. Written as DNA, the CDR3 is TGTGCCAGCAGTGATTTGGGCAGCTATGGCTACACCTTC.